The 9 T cell receptor beta chains below were found in one sample sequenced in a study of blood T cell repertoires in COVID-19. TCRdb's copy holds only in-frame clones and misses some; the assay was immunoSEQ multiplex PCR. The sample yields approximately 100,000 clones, 65% to 75% seen once. Sequences were obtained from peripheral blood. The origin of the receptors is a man of 80 years or more with acute or convalescent COVID-19.

The V gene is TRBV5-1, the J gene TRBJ2-1, with 10 bases lining up with TRBD2. In germline, CDR1 is SGHRS, CDR2 YFSETQ. CDR3 size: 15 residues. J lost 9 bases, V lost 1 base, and 7 bases had no gene match. DNA for the CDR3: TGCGCCAGCAGCTTGCTCCTAGCGGGAGCATCTGAGCAGTTCTTC. It yields the protein CASSLLLAGASEQFF.

The gene calls are TRBV28 and TRBJ2-4; 8 positions agree with TRBD1. Trimming took 3 bases from V and 15 from J; bases not matched to a gene: 7. CDR3 length equals 12 residues. CDR1 and CDR2 from the germline V gene are MDHEN and SYDVKM. The CDR3 DNA reads as TGTGCCAGCAGTTTCAGCAGGGGGCTGATGTACTTC. It codes for CASSFSRGLMYF.

This clone was counted only a few times. This chain connects TRBV28 to TRBJ2-1; 8 nucleotides line up with TRBD2. Germline V gene sequence: CDR1 MDHEN, CDR2 SYDVKM. This CDR3 has 14 residues. The V segment lost 6 bases and the J segment 4 bases; nucleotides outside the gene matches: 5. CDR3 residues: CASSLAGPYNEQFF. The CDR3 coding sequence is TGTGCCAGCAGCTTAGCGGGACCGTACAATGAGCAGTTCTTC.

The chain couples TRBV7-2 to TRBJ2-1, with D uncertain. The V end lost 5 bases, the J end lost 6 bases, and 17 bases lay between the germline ends. Germline V gives CDR1 SGHTA, CDR2 FQGNSA. CDR3 size: 15 residues. CDR3: CASSLSSSPGNEQFF. CDR3 in DNA: TGTGCCAGCAGCCTCTCGAGCTCCCCGGGCAATGAGCAGTTCTTC.

The chain couples TRBV19 to TRBJ2-2; the match to TRBD2 covers 7 bases. Germline V gene data show CDR1 as LNHDA and CDR2 as SQIVND (reference sequence). The CDR3 extends over 15 amino acids. Losses at the gene ends were 6 bases for V and 7 bases for J; bases not matched to a gene: 11. The DNA of the CDR3 is TGTGCCAGTAGGCCCGGCCGGAGCGGGAACGGGGAGCTGTTTTTT. This gives the protein CASRPGRSGNGELFF.

The rearrangement uses TRBV19 and TRBJ2-7; weak D call: TRBD2 (5 bases). V was cut by 5 bases and J by 3 bases, with 17 bases left in between. Germline V gene lookup returns CDR1 LNHDA and CDR2 SQIVND (reference sequence). This CDR3 region has 15 residues. The CDR3, as DNA: TGTGCCAGTAGTCGAAGCTCAGGAGGCCACTACGAGCAGTACTTC. This gives the protein CASSRSSGGHYEQYF.

CDR3 nucleotides: TGTGCCAGCAGTTACTCGATACAGGGGTCGAGTACTGAAGCTTTCTTT. It translates to CASSYSIQGSSTEAFF. The rearrangement links TRBV6-2 or TRBV6-3 to TRBJ1-1, with 7 bases identical to TRBD1. The CDR3 loop spans 16 amino acids. Trimming cost V 0 bases and J 5 bases; bases outside gene matches: 9. Germline values: CDR1 MNHEY, CDR2 SVGEGT.

This clone came up a few times. The chain has TRBV2 and TRBJ1-2, with D perhaps TRBD1 (5 bases). V lost 7 bases to trimming and J lost 2 bases, with 14 bases between them. Germline values: CDR1 SNHLY, CDR2 FYNNEI. The CDR3 is made up of 14 amino acids. The CDR3 reads CASKGEGANYGYTF. The CDR3 DNA reads TGTGCCAGCAAAGGGGAGGGAGCAAACTATGGCTACACCTTC. Supplemented by reference TRBV2 and TRBJ1-2, the full variable domain reads EPEVTQTPSHQVTQMGQEVILRCVPISNHLYFYWYRQILGQKVEFLVSFYNNEISEKSEIFDDQFSVERPDGSNFTLKIRSTKLEDSAMYFCASKGEGANYGYTFGSGTRLTVV.

V and J are TRBV7-2 and TRBJ2-7, with D unclear. From germline, CDR1 is SGHTA and CDR2 FQGNSA. The CDR3 is made up of 13 amino acids. V was shortened by 7 bases and J by 5 bases, with 15 bases between the two germline ends. CDR3 loop: CASTTSDSHEQYF. For the CDR3, the DNA is TGTGCCAGCACCACTTCCGATTCCCACGAGCAGTACTTC.